These T cell receptor beta chains were read from a single sample in a study of neurological immune-mediated disorders. TCRdb analysed the 5' RACE reads with MiXCR anew, one entry per CDR3 protein. Here the sample spans some 49,000 distinct CDR3 sequences, under 15% being singletons. The sequenced sample consisted of PBMCs. The receptor set was obtained from a male donor with HTLV-1-associated myelopathy (HAM/TSP). The CDR3 runs from the conserved cysteine through the conserved F or W. D genes are given only for firm matches. The listing skips clone size in some rows; elsewhere it reads once, few, many or a size class.

v_call: TRBV4-3
j_call: TRBJ1-3
clone_size: many
d_call: .
cdr3_nt: TGCGCCAGCAGCCAAGATACGGGTACCCCCATATATTTT
cdr3_aa: CASSQDTGTPIYF

v_call: TRBV20-1
j_call: TRBJ2-7
clone_size: many
d_call: TRBD1
cdr3_nt: TGCAGTGCACCGGGACAGTCCTACGAGCAGTACTTC
cdr3_aa: CSAPGQSYEQYF

v_call: TRBV5-1
j_call: TRBJ2-2
clone_size: many
d_call: .
cdr3_nt: TGCGCCAGCACGCAGACTTCGAACACCGGGGAGCTGTTTTTT
cdr3_aa: CASTQTSNTGELFF

v_call: TRBV21-1
j_call: TRBJ2-2
clone_size: .
d_call: .
cdr3_nt: TGTGCCAGCAGCAAAGCTAGGACAGGGGGCGACACCGGGGAGCTGTTTTTT
cdr3_aa: CASSKARTGGDTGELFF

v_call: TRBV20-1
j_call: TRBJ2-1
clone_size: many
d_call: TRBD2
cdr3_nt: TGCAGTGCCCCCCCGGGACTAGCAAACCCGTCCCTAAATGAGCAGTTCTTC
cdr3_aa: CSAPPGLANPSLNEQFF

v_call: TRBV7-2
j_call: TRBJ2-5
clone_size: many
d_call: TRBD1
cdr3_nt: TGTGCCAGCAGCTTTGACAGGGGTCGGGAGACCCAGTACTTC
cdr3_aa: CASSFDRGRETQYF

v_call: TRBV7-3
j_call: TRBJ1-2
clone_size: many
d_call: .
cdr3_nt: TGTGCCAGCAGCTTATCCGGGACAAATAACTATGGCTACACCTTC
cdr3_aa: CASSLSGTNNYGYTF

v_call: TRBV3-1
j_call: TRBJ2-1
clone_size: few
d_call: TRBD2
cdr3_nt: TGTGCCAGCAGCCGGCATGTGGCGGGGGGGCCGAATGAGCAGTTCTTC
cdr3_aa: CASSRHVAGGPNEQFF

v_call: TRBV5-1
j_call: TRBJ1-2
clone_size: many
d_call: .
cdr3_nt: TGCGCCAGCAGCACGTCGCAGGGGTATGGCTACACCTTC
cdr3_aa: CASSTSQGYGYTF

v_call: TRBV28
j_call: TRBJ2-7
clone_size: .
d_call: TRBD2
cdr3_nt: TGTGCCAGCAGTTTTCGGGGGGTTGAGCAGTACTTC
cdr3_aa: CASSFRGVEQYF

v_call: TRBV29-1
j_call: TRBJ1-1
clone_size: many
d_call: TRBD1
cdr3_nt: TGCAGCGTTTCACAGGGGATGGGGACTGAAGCTTTCTTT
cdr3_aa: CSVSQGMGTEAFF

v_call: TRBV12-3/TRBV12-4
j_call: TRBJ1-4
clone_size: many
d_call: TRBD1
cdr3_nt: TGTGCCAGCACCAAGGCATTAGGACAGGGCGTGAAACTGTTTTTT
cdr3_aa: CASTKALGQGVKLFF

v_call: TRBV7-2
j_call: TRBJ2-1
clone_size: once
d_call: .
cdr3_nt: TGTGCCAGCAGCGACAACTATTACAATGAGCAGTTCTTC
cdr3_aa: CASSDNYYNEQFF

v_call: TRBV28
j_call: TRBJ2-2
clone_size: many
d_call: TRBD2
cdr3_nt: TGTGCCAGCAGTTCCTCCTCTCGGGGGGGCCGGACCGGGGAGCTGTTTTTT
cdr3_aa: CASSSSSRGGRTGELFF

v_call: TRBV5-1
j_call: TRBJ2-3
clone_size: many
d_call: .
cdr3_nt: TGCGCCAGCAGCTTAAGCCCGGGTGCAGATACGCAGTATTTT
cdr3_aa: CASSLSPGADTQYF

v_call: TRBV9
j_call: TRBJ1-3
clone_size: many
d_call: .
cdr3_nt: TGTGCCAGCAGCGTAGCTGGTGCGGGTCTGGCTGGAAACACCATATATTTT
cdr3_aa: CASSVAGAGLAGNTIYF

v_call: TRBV12-3/TRBV12-4
j_call: TRBJ1-2
clone_size: many
d_call: TRBD1
cdr3_nt: TGTGCCAGCAGAACCTTGACAGGGGGAACTTTCGGCTACACCTTC
cdr3_aa: CASRTLTGGTFGYTF

v_call: TRBV18
j_call: TRBJ1-4
clone_size: .
d_call: .
cdr3_nt: TGTGCCAGCTCACCGCGATCGGGTAATGAAAAACTGTTTTTT
cdr3_aa: CASSPRSGNEKLFF

v_call: TRBV10-2
j_call: TRBJ2-7
clone_size: .
d_call: TRBD1
cdr3_nt: TGCGCCTCATTCGGGGGACAGGGCTCTGGCGAGCAGTACTTC
cdr3_aa: CASFGGQGSGEQYF

v_call: TRBV6-5
j_call: TRBJ2-2
clone_size: many
d_call: .
cdr3_nt: TGTGCCAGCAGTCTATTACCCCGGAACCGGAACACCGGGGAGCTGTTTTTT
cdr3_aa: CASSLLPRNRNTGELFF

v_call: TRBV5-1
j_call: TRBJ1-3
clone_size: many
d_call: .
cdr3_nt: TGCGCCAGCAGCTTGGGGCCAGGGGGAAACACCATATATTTT
cdr3_aa: CASSLGPGGNTIYF

v_call: TRBV12-3/TRBV12-4
j_call: TRBJ2-7
clone_size: many
d_call: TRBD1
cdr3_nt: TGTGCCAGCAGTCTGGTGGGGGACAGGGTTTACGAGCAGTACTTC
cdr3_aa: CASSLVGDRVYEQYF